This is a list of T cell receptor beta chains from one sample in a study of patients and donors after allogeneic stem cell transplantation. TCRdb itself ran the RT-PCR reads through MiXCR, one entry per CDR3 protein. The table records some 90,000 distinct CDR3 sequences, 48% of them present only once. Sequences were obtained from blood, either unsorted or a sorted T cell fraction (not recorded which). These receptors all come from a human donor who was either an allogeneic HSCT recipient or a stem cell or donor lymphocyte infusion donor (not recorded which). It is not recorded whose cells these are; they may come from a transplant donor. The CDR3 runs from the conserved cysteine through the conserved F or W. A D gene is named only where the DNA matches it firmly. Clone size, where shown, is once, few, many, or a class for clones that have expanded.

v_gene	abundance	d_gene	len	j_gene	CDR3nt	CDR3aa
TRBV10-3	NA	NA	14	TRBJ1-5	TGTGCCATCAGCCCTAAGCAGGGAGATCAGCCCCAGCATTTT	CAISPKQGDQPQHF
TRBV4-1	NA	NA	15	TRBJ1-1	TGCGCCAGCAGCCAAGATAGGTCCCCAGGCACTGAAGCTTTCTTT	CASSQDRSPGTEAFF
TRBV27	few	NA	13	TRBJ1-2	TGTGCCAGCAGTTTCCATAGAACCTATGGCTACACCTTC	CASSFHRTYGYTF
TRBV6-5	NA	NA	9	TRBJ1-2	TGTGCCAGCGACTATGGCTACACCTTC	CASDYGYTF
TRBV7-2	NA	NA	17	TRBJ1-1	TGTGCCAGCAGCTTAGTTGCTTCGTCCAGGGCGGGCACTGAAGCTTTCTTT	CASSLVASSRAGTEAFF
TRBV7-2	NA	NA	15	TRBJ1-1	TGTGCCAGCAGCTTAGTGTCGGAGGGGAACACTGAAGCTTTCTTT	CASSLVSEGNTEAFF
TRBV12-3/TRBV12-4	few	TRBD1	15	TRBJ1-1	TGTGCCAGCAGTCTTAGGACAGGGTGGAACACTGAAGCTTTCTTT	CASSLRTGWNTEAFF
TRBV10-3	NA	NA	12	TRBJ1-1	TGTGCCATCAGTCAGGGGTACACTGAAGCTTTCTTT	CAISQGYTEAFF
TRBV4-1	NA	TRBD1	14	TRBJ1-1	TGCGCCAGCAGCCAGGACAGGGGGAGGACTGAAGCTTTCTTT	CASSQDRGRTEAFF
TRBV6-5	NA	NA	13	TRBJ1-6	TGCGCCAGCAGTCCCGGATTGAGATCACCCCTCCACTTT	CASSPGLRSPLHF